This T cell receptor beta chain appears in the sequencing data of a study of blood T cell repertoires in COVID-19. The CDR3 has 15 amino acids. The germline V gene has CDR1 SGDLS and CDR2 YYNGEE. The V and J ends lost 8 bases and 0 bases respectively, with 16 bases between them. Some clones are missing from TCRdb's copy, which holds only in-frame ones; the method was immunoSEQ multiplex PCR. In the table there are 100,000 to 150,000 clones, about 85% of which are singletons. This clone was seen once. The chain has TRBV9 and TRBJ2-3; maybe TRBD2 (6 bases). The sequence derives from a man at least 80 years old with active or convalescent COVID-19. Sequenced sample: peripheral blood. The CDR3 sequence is CASTTGTSSTDTQYF. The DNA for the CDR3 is TGTGCCAGTACTACCGGGACTTCAAGCACAGATACGCAGTATTTT.